Included here is one TCR beta chain sequence, with context. This receptor's antigen is unknown. The input lacks base qualities; no much larger clone sits a single base away. The CDR3 goes from the cysteine to the phenylalanine over 14 residues. Only the CDR3 DNA stays, 42 bases, in frame from base 1. According to the germline V gene, CDR1 reads MDHEN and CDR2 reads SYDVKM. Cut back by 7 bases and 2 bases, the V and J ends lie 15 bases apart. The library was made by RT-PCR. The reads were generated on an Illumina HiSeq 2500. TCRdb reworked the public reads: Q25 trimming with fastp, MiXCR clone assembly, productive beta chains retained. Under each unique CDR3 protein, matching rows form one entry showing the most common genes and DNA. This sample lists roughly 700,000 distinct CDR3 sequences; approximately 13% were detected once. Together, the top ten hold 5.5% to 7% of the sample. The data were taken from a study of response to subunit inactivated influenza vaccine (dated by TCRdb to 2016 to 2018). About the investigation overall: The study used deep quantitative T cell receptor repertoire profiling to track responses to a trivalent subunit inactivated influenza vaccine.

On the study overall, not on this receptor specifically: It was suggested by the authors that each seasonal influenza vaccination may recruit only a limited number of new T cells.

The sequence came from a man aged 50 to 60 who received an inactivated influenza vaccine. Donor details come from another sample of the same person, matched by shared clones. The sequence is built from TRBV28 and TRBJ2-7; a weak D assignment points to TRBD1 (5 bases agree). The material was PBMCs from blood, obtained about 14 days before vaccination. The DNA sequence is given as TGTGCCAGCACCCTTCAAATGACAGCCTACGAGCAGTACTTC. It translates to CASTLQMTAYEQYF.